This T cell receptor (beta chain) appears in the sequencing data of a study of blood T cell repertoires in COVID-19. The V gene's germline CDR1 is GTSNPN and CDR2 SVGIG (reference sequence). V lost 1 base and J lost 3, with 10 bases in between. This CDR3 contains 14 residues. Repertoires were generated with immunoSEQ multiplex PCR, while TCRdb's copy carries only in-frame clones and drops some. The sample records about 39,000 clones, just over 90% being singletons. The chain uses TRBV30 and TRBJ1-5; D perhaps matches TRBD1 (6 bases). The sequence derives from a man aged 50 to 60 with active COVID-19. Sequenced material: peripheral blood. The CDR3 DNA sequence: TGTGCCTGGAGTGCCGACAGGCTCAATCAGCCCCAGCATTTT. It codes for CAWSADRLNQPQHF. The complete variable domain, with remaining parts taken from reference TRBV30 and TRBJ1-5, reads SQTIHQWPATLVQPVGSPLSLECTVEGTSNPNLYWYRQAAGRGLQLLFYSVGIGQISSEVPQNLSASRPQDRQFILSSKKLLLSDSGFYLCAWSADRLNQPQHFGDGTRLSIL.